This is a list of T cell receptor beta chains from one sample in a study of cytomegalovirus exposure and HLA in healthy donors. Method: immunoSEQ multiplex PCR; TCRdb's copy keeps in-frame clones and lacks some. The sample yields roughly 150,000 clones, around 75% seen once. The sequencing input was PBMCs. The receptors originated from a middle-aged woman in good health and CMV-seronegative. CDR3s include the opening cysteine and the closing phenylalanine or tryptophan. A D gene is named only where the DNA matches it firmly. Size is omitted from some rows. Given values are once, few, many or a class for expanded clones.

j_call: TRBJ2-7; cdr3_length: 12; clone_size: .; v_call: TRBV7-6; d_call: .; cdr3_aa: CASSLTGGEQYF; cdr3_nt: TGTGCCAGCAGCTTAACCGGGGGCGAGCAGTACTTC
j_call: TRBJ1-5; cdr3_length: 16; clone_size: few; v_call: TRBV18; d_call: TRBD1; cdr3_aa: CASSPSTGTGSQPQHF; cdr3_nt: TGTGCCAGCTCACCAAGTACCGGGACAGGATCTCAGCCCCAGCATTTT
j_call: TRBJ1-2; cdr3_length: 14; clone_size: .; v_call: TRBV28; d_call: TRBD1; cdr3_aa: CASSRGQGAVGYTF; cdr3_nt: TGTGCCAGCAGCCGAGGACAGGGGGCGGTTGGCTACACCTTC
j_call: TRBJ1-1; cdr3_length: 15; clone_size: .; v_call: TRBV7-6; d_call: .; cdr3_aa: CASSLRSVEETEAFF; cdr3_nt: TGTGCCAGCAGCTTACGATCTGTCGAGGAGACTGAAGCTTTCTTT
j_call: TRBJ2-7; cdr3_length: 16; clone_size: .; v_call: TRBV4-2; d_call: .; cdr3_aa: CASSQPDPRGSYEQYF; cdr3_nt: TGTGCCAGCAGCCAACCGGACCCCCGGGGCTCCTACGAGCAGTACTTC
j_call: TRBJ1-2; cdr3_length: 15; clone_size: .; v_call: TRBV18; d_call: TRBD1; cdr3_aa: CASSPSTGGNYGYTF; cdr3_nt: TGTGCCAGCTCACCGTCGACAGGGGGCAACTATGGCTACACCTTC
j_call: TRBJ2-7; cdr3_length: 13; clone_size: .; v_call: TRBV10-3; d_call: .; cdr3_aa: CAIRQWQFAEQYF; cdr3_nt: TGTGCCATCCGTCAATGGCAGTTCGCCGAGCAGTACTTC
j_call: TRBJ2-1; cdr3_length: 15; clone_size: .; v_call: TRBV5-1; d_call: TRBD2; cdr3_aa: CASSSPGLAGNEQFF; cdr3_nt: TGCGCCAGCAGCTCCCCGGGACTAGCTGGGAATGAGCAGTTCTTC
j_call: TRBJ2-3; cdr3_length: 18; clone_size: .; v_call: TRBV21-1; d_call: .; cdr3_aa: CASSKEGLRAAVADTQYF; cdr3_nt: TGTGCCAGCAGCAAAGAGGGACTCCGGGCCGCTGTGGCAGATACGCAGTATTTT
j_call: TRBJ2-3; cdr3_length: 16; clone_size: .; v_call: TRBV5-1; d_call: .; cdr3_aa: CASSLAGGAFTDTQYF; cdr3_nt: TGCGCCAGCAGCTTGGCCGGAGGGGCTTTCACAGATACGCAGTATTTT
j_call: TRBJ1-4; cdr3_length: 15; clone_size: .; v_call: TRBV28; d_call: TRBD1; cdr3_aa: CASSHPTGGGEKLFF; cdr3_nt: TGTGCCAGCAGTCACCCGACAGGGGGCGGTGAAAAACTGTTTTTT
j_call: TRBJ1-2; cdr3_length: 14; clone_size: once; v_call: TRBV6-1; d_call: TRBD1; cdr3_aa: CASSEPGQHYGYTF; cdr3_nt: TGTGCCAGCAGTGAACCGGGACAGCACTATGGCTACACCTTC
j_call: TRBJ1-2; cdr3_length: 15; clone_size: .; v_call: TRBV5-6; d_call: .; cdr3_aa: CASSLRFADGYGYTF; cdr3_nt: TGTGCCAGCAGCTTGAGGTTTGCGGATGGCTATGGCTACACCTTC
j_call: TRBJ2-7; cdr3_length: 14; clone_size: few; v_call: TRBV2; d_call: TRBD2; cdr3_aa: CASSILAGMYEQYF; cdr3_nt: TGTGCCAGCAGTATCCTAGCGGGGATGTACGAGCAGTACTTC
j_call: TRBJ1-5; cdr3_length: 15; clone_size: .; v_call: TRBV7-9; d_call: .; cdr3_aa: CASSSQGLWNQPQHF; cdr3_nt: TGTGCCAGCAGCTCACAGGGATTATGGAATCAGCCCCAGCATTTT
j_call: TRBJ2-5; cdr3_length: 14; clone_size: once; v_call: TRBV7-2; d_call: TRBD1; cdr3_aa: CASSPWTGGDSQYF; cdr3_nt: TGTGCCAGCAGCCCCTGGACAGGGGGCGATAGCCAGTACTTC
j_call: TRBJ1-2; cdr3_length: 17; clone_size: once; v_call: TRBV6-1; d_call: .; cdr3_aa: CASSEGIMGQLNYGYTF; cdr3_nt: TGTGCCAGCAGTGAAGGGATTATGGGGCAGCTTAACTATGGCTACACCTTC
j_call: TRBJ1-5; cdr3_length: 14; clone_size: .; v_call: TRBV5-6; d_call: .; cdr3_aa: CASSLGTMFQPQHF; cdr3_nt: TGTGCCAGCAGCTTGGGTACTATGTTCCAGCCCCAGCATTTT
j_call: TRBJ1-2; cdr3_length: 16; clone_size: .; v_call: TRBV10-1; d_call: TRBD1; cdr3_aa: CASSETRTGLGGGYTF; cdr3_nt: TGCGCCAGCAGTGAGACCCGGACAGGATTGGGAGGTGGCTACACCTTC
j_call: TRBJ1-6; cdr3_length: 14; clone_size: .; v_call: TRBV11-2; d_call: .; cdr3_aa: CASSWTVTNSPLHF; cdr3_nt: TGTGCCAGCAGCTGGACAGTCACTAATTCACCCCTCCACTTT
j_call: TRBJ2-7; cdr3_length: 10; clone_size: .; v_call: TRBV20-1; d_call: .; cdr3_aa: CSARDNEQYF; cdr3_nt: TGCAGTGCTAGAGATAACGAGCAGTACTTC
j_call: TRBJ2-4; cdr3_length: 13; clone_size: .; v_call: TRBV2; d_call: .; cdr3_aa: CASSDLAKNIQYF; cdr3_nt: TGTGCCAGCAGTGACTTAGCCAAAAACATTCAGTACTTC
j_call: TRBJ2-7; cdr3_length: 12; clone_size: .; v_call: TRBV7-6; d_call: .; cdr3_aa: CASSASGYEQYF; cdr3_nt: TGTGCCAGCAGCGCGAGCGGCTACGAGCAGTACTTC
j_call: TRBJ1-3; cdr3_length: 14; clone_size: few; v_call: TRBV5-1; d_call: .; cdr3_aa: CASSFSGAGNTIYF; cdr3_nt: TGCGCCAGCAGCTTCAGCGGAGCTGGAAACACCATATATTTT
j_call: TRBJ1-1; cdr3_length: 17; clone_size: .; v_call: TRBV4-1; d_call: TRBD1; cdr3_aa: CASSRNGLDDRAAGAFF; cdr3_nt: TGCGCCAGCAGCCGGAATGGGTTAGACGACAGGGCCGCTGGGGCTTTCTTT
j_call: TRBJ2-1; cdr3_length: 17; clone_size: .; v_call: TRBV7-9; d_call: TRBD2; cdr3_aa: CASSRTSGSLAYNEQFF; cdr3_nt: TGTGCCAGCAGCCGGACTAGCGGGAGTCTTGCCTACAATGAGCAGTTCTTC
j_call: TRBJ2-5; cdr3_length: 14; clone_size: .; v_call: TRBV6-1; d_call: TRBD2; cdr3_aa: CASRSGTSVKTQYF; cdr3_nt: TGTGCCAGCAGATCCGGGACTAGCGTTAAGACCCAGTACTTC
j_call: TRBJ2-6; cdr3_length: 16; clone_size: few; v_call: TRBV5-1; d_call: .; cdr3_aa: CASSLDGSSGANVLTF; cdr3_nt: TGCGCCAGCAGCTTGGACGGGAGCTCTGGGGCCAACGTCCTGACTTTC
j_call: TRBJ1-2; cdr3_length: 14; clone_size: .; v_call: TRBV6-1; d_call: .; cdr3_aa: CASSETGANYGYTF; cdr3_nt: TGTGCCAGCAGTGAAACAGGCGCGAACTATGGCTACACCTTC
j_call: TRBJ2-1; cdr3_length: 13; clone_size: .; v_call: TRBV2; d_call: .; cdr3_aa: CASIRYRNYEQFF; cdr3_nt: TGTGCCAGCATTAGATACAGGAATTATGAGCAGTTCTTC
j_call: TRBJ2-5; cdr3_length: 16; clone_size: .; v_call: TRBV25-1; d_call: .; cdr3_aa: CASSPAVGGAKETQYF; cdr3_nt: TGTGCCAGCAGTCCCGCGGTGGGGGGGGCCAAAGAGACCCAGTACTTC
j_call: TRBJ1-1; cdr3_length: 13; clone_size: few; v_call: TRBV4-1; d_call: TRBD1; cdr3_aa: CASSLDRGIEAFF; cdr3_nt: TGCGCCAGCAGTCTTGACAGGGGGATTGAAGCTTTCTTT
j_call: TRBJ2-1; cdr3_length: 14; clone_size: .; v_call: TRBV13; d_call: TRBD2; cdr3_aa: CASSLAGGNNEQFF; cdr3_nt: TGTGCCAGCAGCTTAGCGGGGGGGAACAATGAGCAGTTCTTC
j_call: TRBJ2-2; cdr3_length: 14; clone_size: .; v_call: TRBV7-6; d_call: .; cdr3_aa: CASSRDANTGELFF; cdr3_nt: TGTGCCAGCAGTCGGGATGCGAACACCGGGGAGCTGTTTTTT
j_call: TRBJ2-1; cdr3_length: 14; clone_size: .; v_call: TRBV27; d_call: .; cdr3_aa: CASSYGGPYNEQFF; cdr3_nt: TGTGCCAGCAGCTACGGGGGGCCCTACAATGAGCAGTTCTTC